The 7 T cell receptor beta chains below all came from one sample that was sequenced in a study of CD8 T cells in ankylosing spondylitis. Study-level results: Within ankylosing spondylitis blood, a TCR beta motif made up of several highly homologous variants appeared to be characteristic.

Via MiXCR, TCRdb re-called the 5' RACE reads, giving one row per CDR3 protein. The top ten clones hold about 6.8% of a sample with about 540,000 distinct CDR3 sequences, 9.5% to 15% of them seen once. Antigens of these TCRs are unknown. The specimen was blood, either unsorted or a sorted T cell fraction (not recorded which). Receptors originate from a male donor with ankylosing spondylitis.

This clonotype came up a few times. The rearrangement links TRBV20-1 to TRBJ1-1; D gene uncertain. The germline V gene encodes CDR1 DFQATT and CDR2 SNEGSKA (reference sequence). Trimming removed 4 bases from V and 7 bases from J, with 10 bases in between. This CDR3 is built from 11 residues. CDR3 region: CSAKGRNEAFF. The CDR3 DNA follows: TGCAGTGCTAAAGGACGTAATGAAGCTTTCTTT.

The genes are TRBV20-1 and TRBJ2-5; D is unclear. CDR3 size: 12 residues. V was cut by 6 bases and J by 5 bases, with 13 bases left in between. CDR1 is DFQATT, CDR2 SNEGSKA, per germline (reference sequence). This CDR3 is CSASRLWETQYF. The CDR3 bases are TGCAGTGCGAGCCGGTTATGGGAGACCCAGTACTTC.

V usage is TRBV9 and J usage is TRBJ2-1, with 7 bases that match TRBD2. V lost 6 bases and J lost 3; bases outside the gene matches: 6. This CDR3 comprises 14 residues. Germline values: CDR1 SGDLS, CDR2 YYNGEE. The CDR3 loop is CASNLGGSYNEQFF. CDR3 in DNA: TGTGCCAGCAATCTGGGCGGGAGCTACAATGAGCAGTTCTTC.

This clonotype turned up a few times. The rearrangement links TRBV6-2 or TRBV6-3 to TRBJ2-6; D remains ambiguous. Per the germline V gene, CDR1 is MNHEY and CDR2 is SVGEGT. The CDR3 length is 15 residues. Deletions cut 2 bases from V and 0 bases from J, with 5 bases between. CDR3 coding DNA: TGTGCCAGCAGTTACCTTTTCTCTGGGGCCAACGTCCTGACTTTC. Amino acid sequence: CASSYLFSGANVLTF.

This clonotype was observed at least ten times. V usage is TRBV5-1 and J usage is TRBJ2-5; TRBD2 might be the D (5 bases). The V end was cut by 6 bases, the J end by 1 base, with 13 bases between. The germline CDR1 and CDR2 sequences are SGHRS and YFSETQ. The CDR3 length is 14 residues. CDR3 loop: CASNPGFTQETQYF. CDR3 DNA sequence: TGCGCCAGCAACCCGGGATTCACCCAAGAGACCCAGTACTTC.

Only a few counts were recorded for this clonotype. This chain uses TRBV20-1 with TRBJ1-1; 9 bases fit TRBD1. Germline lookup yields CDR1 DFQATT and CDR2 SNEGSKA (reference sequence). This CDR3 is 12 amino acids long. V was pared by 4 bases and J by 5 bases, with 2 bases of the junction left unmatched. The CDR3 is CSANRGRTEAFF. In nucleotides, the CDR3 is TGCAGTGCTAACAGGGGGCGGACTGAAGCTTTCTTT.

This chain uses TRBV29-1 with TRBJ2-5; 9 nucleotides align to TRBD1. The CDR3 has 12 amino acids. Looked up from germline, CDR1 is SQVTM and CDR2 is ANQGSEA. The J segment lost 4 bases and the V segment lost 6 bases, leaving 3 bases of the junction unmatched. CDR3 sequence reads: CSVTGGSETQYF. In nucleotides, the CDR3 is TGCAGCGTCACAGGGGGCTCAGAGACCCAGTACTTC.